A single sample is the source of the 12 T cell receptor beta chains below, sequenced in a study of blood T cell repertoires in COVID-19. Data came from immunoSEQ multiplex PCR; TCRdb stores just in-frame clones and leaves some out. The table records about 140,000 clones, about 86% of them present only once. The sequencing sample was made of peripheral blood. The receptors were gathered from a woman aged 60-70 years with acute or convalescent COVID-19.

The genes are TRBV27 and TRBJ1-1, with no clear D. Germline V lookup: CDR1 MNHEY, CDR2 SMNVEV (reference sequence). This CDR3 is built from 16 residues. Trimming removed 0 bases at V and 0 bases at J, with 11 bases between. The CDR3 region has the DNA TGTGCCAGCAGTTTATCTCGGGGTGTGATGAACACTGAAGCTTTCTTT. Translating it yields CASSLSRGVMNTEAFF.

The rearrangement joins TRBV14 to TRBJ1-2; 7 bases fit TRBD1. Trimming removed 5 bases from V and 5 bases from J; junction bases left unmatched: 2. The germline V gene has CDR1 SGHDN and CDR2 FVKESK. There are 12 residues in the CDR3. The CDR3 DNA sequence: TGTGCCAGCAGCGAACAGGGGTATGGCTACACCTTC. Protein product: CASSEQGYGYTF.

This chain uses TRBV7-9 with TRBJ2-3, with 12 nucleotides matching TRBD2. Trimming removed 5 bases from V and 5 bases from J; junction bases left unmatched: 8. The germline V gene has CDR1 SEHNR and CDR2 FQNEAQ (reference sequence). The CDR3 is 16 residues long. This chain's CDR3 is CASSPRLAGVLDTQYF. CDR3 DNA sequence: TGTGCCAGCAGCCCCAGACTAGCGGGGGTTTTAGATACGCAGTATTTT.

This chain connects TRBV5-4 to TRBJ1-2, with 9 nucleotides matching TRBD1. The CDR3 length is 14 residues. The ends lost 0 bases at V and 6 bases at J; junction bases unmatched: 3. Germline V CDR1 and CDR2: SGHNT, YYREEE (reference sequence). The CDR3 nucleotides read TGTGCCAGCAGCTTGGAGGGGACAGGGCATGGCTACACCTTC. Protein sequence: CASSLEGTGHGYTF.

V and J are TRBV5-1 and TRBJ2-1, with 8 bases that match TRBD2. V lost 1 base, J lost 7 bases, and 7 bases stayed unmatched. CDR1 and CDR2 (germline): SGHRS, YFSETQ. This CDR3 is built from 15 residues. The CDR3 reads CASSLRGGRDNEQFF. In nucleotides, the CDR3 is TGCGCCAGCAGCTTGCGGGGGGGCCGTGATAATGAGCAGTTCTTC.

The CDR3 coding sequence is TGTGCCAGCAGCCCCAGGGGGGTGGAAGGGGAGCTGTTTTTT. As protein: CASSPRGVEGELFF. The rearrangement uses TRBV7-2 and TRBJ2-2; TRBD1 might be the D (7 bases). Germline V gives CDR1 SGHTA, CDR2 FQGNSA. V lost 5 bases and J 8 bases, leaving 15 bases between the germline ends. The CDR3 is 14 amino acids. Full variable domain (rest looked up from reference TRBV7-2 and TRBJ2-2): GAGVSQSPSNKVTEKGKDVELRCDPISGHTALYWYRQSLGQGLEFLIYFQGNSAPDKSGLPSDRFSAERTGGSVSTLTIQRTQQEDSAVYLCASSPRGVEGELFFGEGSRLTVL.

The chain combines TRBV29-1 with TRBJ2-2, with 9 bases identical to TRBD2. This CDR3 comprises 17 residues. The junction had 11 bases not matched to a gene; V was cut back by 4 bases and J by 2 bases. The V gene's germline CDR1 is SQVTM and CDR2 ANQGSEA. For the CDR3, the DNA is TGCAGCGTTGGCCAAATCCGCGGGGGGGGCAACACCGGGGAGCTGTTTTTT. Translating gives CSVGQIRGGGNTGELFF.

The V call is TRBV5-1, the J call TRBJ1-3, with TRBD1 matching 7 bases. Per the germline V gene, CDR1 is SGHRS and CDR2 is YFSETQ. J was trimmed by 0 bases and V by 4 bases; bases with no gene match: 16. CDR3 length: 19 amino acids. The CDR3 sequence: CASSPNRDSNIHSGNTIYF. CDR3 DNA sequence: TGCGCCAGCAGCCCTAACCGGGACAGCAATATTCACTCTGGAAACACCATATATTTT.

The gene calls are TRBV7-9 and TRBJ2-1; D is possibly TRBD2 (5 bases). There are 16 residues in the CDR3. Germline values: CDR1 SEHNR, CDR2 FQNEAQ (reference sequence). With 0 bases removed from V and 6 bases from J, the gap between germline ends came to 15 bases. Here the CDR3 DNA reads TGTGCCAGCAGCTTAGCAGAGGGAGCCCGTGGCAATGAGCAGTTCTTC. It translates to CASSLAEGARGNEQFF.

The rearrangement joins TRBV28 to TRBJ1-1; 7 bases are a match to TRBD1. The CDR3 covers 14 residues. The V gene's germline CDR1 is MDHEN and CDR2 SYDVKM. Unmatched junction bases numbered 6, after V lost 5 bases and J lost 3 bases. Here the CDR3 DNA reads TGTGCCAGCAGTACTCGACAGGGCCACACTGAAGCTTTCTTT. This gives the protein CASSTRQGHTEAFF. The full variable domain, in which reference TRBV28 and TRBJ1-1 provide the parts outside the CDR3, is DVKVTQSSRYLVKRTGEKVFLECVQDMDHENMFWYRQDPGLGLRLIYFSYDVKMKEKGDIPEGYSVSREKKERFSLILESASTNQTSMYLCASSTRQGHTEAFFGQGTRLTVV.

The chain couples TRBV4-1 to TRBJ1-2, with D tentatively TRBD1 (5 bases). CDR3 length equals 15 residues. Trimming took 2 bases from V and 2 from J, leaving 12 bases between them. CDR1 MGHRA and CDR2 YSYEKL come from the germline V gene. CDR3 in amino acids: CASSQQPTVNYGYTF. CDR3 in DNA: TGCGCCAGCAGCCAACAGCCGACAGTAAACTATGGCTACACCTTC.

This sequence joins TRBV28 and TRBJ1-2; D remains unclear. The germline V gene has CDR1 MDHEN and CDR2 SYDVKM. The CDR3 runs 14 residues. The ends were cut back, 10 bases at V and 1 base at J, with 16 bases in the middle. In nucleotides, the CDR3 is TGTGCCACCGAATTAGATCAGGTTAACTATGGCTACACCTTC. Amino acids: CATELDQVNYGYTF.